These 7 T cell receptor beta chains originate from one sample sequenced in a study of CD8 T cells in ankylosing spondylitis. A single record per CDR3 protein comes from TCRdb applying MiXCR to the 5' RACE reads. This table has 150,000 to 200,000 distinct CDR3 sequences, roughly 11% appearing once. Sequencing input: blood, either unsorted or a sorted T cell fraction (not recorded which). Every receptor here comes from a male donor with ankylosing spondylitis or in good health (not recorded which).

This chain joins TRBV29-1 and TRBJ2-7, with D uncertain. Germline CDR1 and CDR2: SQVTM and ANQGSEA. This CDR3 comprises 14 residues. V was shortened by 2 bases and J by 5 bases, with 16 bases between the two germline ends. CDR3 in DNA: TGCAGCGTTGAAACGGTCGCCATAGGCCACGAGCAGTACTTC. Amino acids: CSVETVAIGHEQYF.

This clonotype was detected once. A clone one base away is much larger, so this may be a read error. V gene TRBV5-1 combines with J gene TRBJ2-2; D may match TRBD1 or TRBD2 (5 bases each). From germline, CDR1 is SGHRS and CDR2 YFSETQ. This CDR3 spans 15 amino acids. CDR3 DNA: TGCGCCAGCAGCTTGGGAAACGCGAACACCGGGGCGCTGTTTTTT. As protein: CASSLGNANTGALFF.

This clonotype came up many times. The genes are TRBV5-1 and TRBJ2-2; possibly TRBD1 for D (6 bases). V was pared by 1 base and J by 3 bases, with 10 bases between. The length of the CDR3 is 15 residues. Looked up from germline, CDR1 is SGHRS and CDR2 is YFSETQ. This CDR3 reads CASSLMGADTGELFF. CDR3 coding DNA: TGCGCCAGCAGCTTGATGGGGGCGGACACCGGGGAGCTGTTTTTT. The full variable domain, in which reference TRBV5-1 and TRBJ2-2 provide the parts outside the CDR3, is KAGVTQTPRYLIKTRGQQVTLSCSPISGHRSVSWYQQTPGQGLQFLFEYFSETQRNKGNFPGRFSGRQFSNSRSEMNVSTLELGDSALYLCASSLMGADTGELFFGEGSRLTVL.

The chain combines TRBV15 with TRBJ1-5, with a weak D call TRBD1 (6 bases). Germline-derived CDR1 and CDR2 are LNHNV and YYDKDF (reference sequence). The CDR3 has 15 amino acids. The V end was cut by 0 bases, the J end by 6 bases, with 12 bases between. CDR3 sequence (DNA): TGTGCCACCAGCAGAGACCAGGGGTCGGGTCAGCCCCAGCATTTT. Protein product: CATSRDQGSGQPQHF.

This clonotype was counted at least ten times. The CDR3 loop is CASSLLSGNNEQFF. CDR3 nucleotides: TGTGCCAGCAGCTTGCTGTCGGGGAACAATGAGCAGTTCTTC. The chain joins TRBV5-6 to TRBJ2-1, with D possibly being TRBD2 (5 bases). Trimming cost V 1 base and J 5 bases, with 10 bases left between them. Germline CDR1 is SGHDT and CDR2 is YYEEEE. The CDR3 is made up of 14 amino acids.

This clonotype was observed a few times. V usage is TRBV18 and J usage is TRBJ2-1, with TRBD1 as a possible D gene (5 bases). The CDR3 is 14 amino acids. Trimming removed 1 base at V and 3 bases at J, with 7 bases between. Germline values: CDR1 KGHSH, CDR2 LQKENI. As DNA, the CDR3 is TGTGCCAGCTCACCACAGGGGTACTACAATGAGCAGTTCTTC. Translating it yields CASSPQGYYNEQFF.

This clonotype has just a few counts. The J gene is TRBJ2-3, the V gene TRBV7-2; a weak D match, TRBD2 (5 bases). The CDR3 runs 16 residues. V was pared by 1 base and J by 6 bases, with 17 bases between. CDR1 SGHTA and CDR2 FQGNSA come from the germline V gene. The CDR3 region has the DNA TGTGCCAGCAGCTTAGATAAATCTAGCCTTGGCGATACGCAGTATTTT. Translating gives CASSLDKSSLGDTQYF.